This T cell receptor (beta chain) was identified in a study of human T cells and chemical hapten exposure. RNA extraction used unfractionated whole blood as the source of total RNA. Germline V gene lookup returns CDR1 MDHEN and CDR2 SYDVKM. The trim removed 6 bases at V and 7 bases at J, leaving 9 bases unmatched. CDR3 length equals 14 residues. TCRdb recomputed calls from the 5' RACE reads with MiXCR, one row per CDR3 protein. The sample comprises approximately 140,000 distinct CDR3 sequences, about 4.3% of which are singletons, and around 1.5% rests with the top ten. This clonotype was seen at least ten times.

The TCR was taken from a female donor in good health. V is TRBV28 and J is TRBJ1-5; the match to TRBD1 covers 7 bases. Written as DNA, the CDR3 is TGTGCCAGCAGGCAAGATAGAGGGGGCCAGCCCCAGCATTTT. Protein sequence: CASRQDRGGQPQHF.